The 12 T cell receptor beta chains reported below all come from one sample, sequenced in a study of T cell responses to AZD1222 COVID-19 vaccine (dated by TCRdb to the early 2020s). The sample's time point label is to be understood as: baseline before first vaccination. The library relied on the immunoSEQ multiplex PCR assay. TCRdb mirrors the immuneACCESS table, restricted to in-frame sequences. Some clones are absent from its copies; in checked studies, under half trace to an unresolved V gene, and the reason for the others is unknown. The sample table records fewer than 100,000 clones; roughly 84% of these occur just once. About 19% of the sample belongs to the ten largest clones. This material consisted of peripheral blood, taken on day 0 of AZD1222 vaccination. These receptors all come from an adult in good health.

The chain couples TRBV19 to TRBJ2-7; 7 nucleotides match TRBD2. Germline values: CDR1 LNHDA, CDR2 SQIVND (reference sequence). The trim removed 6 bases at V and 0 bases at J, leaving 8 bases unmatched. The CDR3 is 15 amino acids. Here the CDR3 DNA reads TGTGCCAGTAGGCGGGGGACTGACAGCTCCTACGAGCAGTACTTC. Encoded protein: CASRRGTDSSYEQYF.

This sequence joins TRBV5-8 and TRBJ1-5; D is unclear. CDR3 length: 14 amino acids. In germline, CDR1 is SGHTS, CDR2 YDEGEE. V gave up 0 bases and J gave up 1 base, with 5 bases separating them. CDR3 in amino acids: CASSLVGSNQPQHF. The CDR3 nucleotides read TGTGCCAGCAGCTTGGTGGGAAGCAATCAGCCCCAGCATTTT.

This clone has only one observation. The chain links TRBV19 to TRBJ1-6; tentatively, D is TRBD1 (5 bases). Looked up from germline, CDR1 is LNHDA and CDR2 is SQIVND (reference sequence). The V end lost 3 bases, the J end lost 8 bases, and 17 bases lay between the germline ends. The CDR3 runs to 16 residues. The CDR3 bases are TGTGCCAGTAGTATCCCGGGGACTGCTGGCCATTCACCCCTCCACTTT. Translating it yields CASSIPGTAGHSPLHF.

The chain combines TRBV5-5 with TRBJ2-1; the D gene is possibly TRBD2 (6 bases). The ends were cut back, 2 bases at V and 1 base at J, with 10 bases in the middle. The length of the CDR3 is 15 residues. CDR1 and CDR2 from the germline V gene are SGHKS and YYEKEE (reference sequence). CDR3 protein: CASSFMRESYNEQFF. CDR3 in DNA: TGTGCCAGCAGCTTTATGCGGGAATCCTACAATGAGCAGTTCTTC. Complete variable domain (other parts from reference TRBV5-5 and TRBJ2-1): DAGVTQSPTHLIKTRGQQVTLRCSPISGHKSVSWYQQVLGQGPQFIFQYYEKEERGRGNFPDRFSARQFPNYSSELNVNALLLGDSALYLCASSFMRESYNEQFFGPGTRLTVL.

This chain links TRBV29-1 with TRBJ2-2; 7 nucleotides line up with TRBD1. The CDR3 runs 14 residues. Trimming at V came to 7 bases and at J to 2 bases, leaving 7 bases not matched to a gene. Per the germline V gene, CDR1 is SQVTM and CDR2 is ANQGSEA. CDR3 sequence: CSAETGTNTGELFF. The CDR3 DNA reads TGCAGCGCTGAGACAGGGACCAACACCGGGGAGCTGTTTTTT.

V gene TRBV19 combines with J gene TRBJ1-5; D gene ambiguous. This CDR3 region has 15 residues. V was trimmed by 1 base and J by 0 bases, leaving 7 bases between them. Looked up from germline, CDR1 is LNHDA and CDR2 is SQIVND (reference sequence). The CDR3 spells CASSIAARSNQPQHF. CDR3 DNA sequence: TGTGCCAGTAGTATAGCCGCGCGTAGCAATCAGCCCCAGCATTTT. The full variable domain, its missing parts supplied by reference TRBV19 and TRBJ1-5, is DGGITQSPKYLFRKEGQNVTLSCEQNLNHDAMYWYRQDPGQGLRLIYYSQIVNDFQKGDIAEGYSVSREKKESFPLTVTSAQKNPTAFYLCASSIAARSNQPQHFGDGTRLSIL.

This chain connects TRBV7-9 to TRBJ1-4, with D maybe TRBD1 (5 bases). CDR1 and CDR2 from the germline V gene are SEHNR and FQNEAQ (reference sequence). The CDR3 consists of 15 residues. Trimming left V 2 bases short and J 5 bases short, with 12 bases between. CDR3 nucleotides: TGTGCCAGCAGCTTATATCCGGGGGGAAATGAAAAACTGTTTTTT. Translation: CASSLYPGGNEKLFF.

The rearrangement links TRBV19 to TRBJ2-7; D is perhaps TRBD1 (5 bases). This CDR3 is 11 amino acids long. Trimming cost V 10 bases and J 2 bases, with 9 bases left between them. From germline, CDR1 is LNHDA and CDR2 SQIVND (reference sequence). The DNA of the CDR3 is TGTGCCACCAGGGCCGCCTACGAGCAGTACTTC. Translation: CATRAAYEQYF. Supplemented by reference TRBV19 and TRBJ2-7, the full variable domain reads DGGITQSPKYLFRKEGQNVTLSCEQNLNHDAMYWYRQDPGQGLRLIYYSQIVNDFQKGDIAEGYSVSREKKESFPLTVTSAQKNPTAFYLCATRAAYEQYFGPGTRLTVT.

The rearrangement links TRBV7-2 to TRBJ1-1; tentatively, D is TRBD1 (6 bases). Germline CDR1 reads SGHTA; CDR2 reads FQGNSA. CDR3 length: 14 residues. The germline V and J ends were trimmed by 3 bases and 5 bases, with 13 bases remaining between them. Written as DNA, the CDR3 is TGTGCCAGCAGCTTCAGGGGCATTTTAACTGAAGCTTTCTTT. The encoded protein is CASSFRGILTEAFF.

V usage is TRBV5-1 and J usage is TRBJ2-3, with unresolved D. CDR1 is SGHRS, CDR2 YFSETQ, per germline. This CDR3 contains 15 residues. V shed 0 bases and J shed 1 base, with 9 bases lying between them. The CDR3 region has the DNA TGCGCCAGCAGCTTGGCAACCCTGGGCACAGATACGCAGTATTTT. Translating gives CASSLATLGTDTQYF. Complete variable domain (other parts from reference TRBV5-1 and TRBJ2-3): KAGVTQTPRYLIKTRGQQVTLSCSPISGHRSVSWYQQTPGQGLQFLFEYFSETQRNKGNFPGRFSGRQFSNSRSEMNVSTLELGDSALYLCASSLATLGTDTQYFGPGTRLTVL.

The genes are TRBV3-1 (or the pseudogene TRBV3-2) and TRBJ2-1; no firm D call. The germline V and J ends were trimmed by 2 bases and 6 bases, with 8 bases remaining between them. Per the germline V gene, CDR1 is LGHDT and CDR2 is YNNKEL (reference sequence). This CDR3 is 13 amino acids long. The CDR3 coding sequence is TGTGCCAGCAGCCAAAAGGGTCCCAATGAGCAGTTCTTC. Translating it yields CASSQKGPNEQFF.

This chain uses TRBV23-1 with TRBJ1-1, with a possible D match to TRBD1 (6 bases). TRBV23-1 is reported as an ORF; its role is uncertain. The CDR3 runs 15 residues. Between the trimmed V and J ends, which lost 3 bases and 0 bases, there was a span of 11 bases. CDR3 sequence: CASSHRQALNTEAFF. Written as DNA, the CDR3 is TGCGCCAGCAGTCACCGACAGGCCCTGAACACTGAAGCTTTCTTT.